These T cell receptor beta chains were read from a single sample in a study of tumor and adjacent non-tumor tissue in lung cancer. One entry per CDR3 protein results from TCRdb running MiXCR on the multiplex PCR reads. The table lists 90,000 to 100,000 distinct CDR3 sequences, around three quarters of them singletons. Sequenced sample: distant non-tumor lung tissue. The receptors were gathered from a man aged 55 to 70 with small cell lung cancer. Each CDR3 is given with its conserved first and last residue. Each record gives: D gene, V gene, J gene, clone size, CDR3 protein, CDR3 DNA. The D gene is left open where the match is weak. Some rows mark clone size as missing; the rest say once, few, many or name a class of expanded clone.

D: .; V: TRBV20-1; J: TRBJ2-1; size: .; CDR3: CSASPDFGEQFF; DNA: TGCAGTGCTAGCCCCGATTTCGGTGAGCAGTTCTTC
D: .; V: TRBV7-9; J: TRBJ2-3; size: many; CDR3: CASSLGPSYTQYF; DNA: TGTGCCAGCAGCTTAGGTCCCTCCTATACGCAGTATTTT
D: .; V: TRBV13; J: TRBJ2-1; size: .; CDR3: CASSFSRGGDGEQFF; DNA: TGTGCCAGCAGCTTTAGTCGAGGAGGCGATGGTGAGCAGTTCTTC
D: .; V: TRBV11-2; J: TRBJ2-7; size: .; CDR3: CASGLDSSWIYEQCF; DNA: TGTGCCAGCGGCTTAGATTCGAGCTGGATTTACGAGCAGTGCTTC
D: .; V: TRBV6-6; J: TRBJ2-1; size: many; CDR3: CASSSVDSVDNEQFF; DNA: TGTGCCAGCAGTTCCGTAGATAGCGTTGATAATGAGCAGTTCTTC
D: TRBD2; V: TRBV7-9; J: TRBJ2-4; size: .; CDR3: CASSPTGGTKTIPYF; DNA: TGTGCCAGCAGCCCCACGGGGGGGACCAAAACCATTCCGTACTTC
D: .; V: TRBV30; J: TRBJ2-1; size: few; CDR3: CAWSVTGEPYNEQFF; DNA: TGTGCCTGGAGTGTCACGGGAGAGCCCTACAATGAGCAGTTCTTC
D: TRBD2; V: TRBV6-1; J: TRBJ2-2; size: .; CDR3: CASSGLAGVNTVGLSF; DNA: TGTGCCAGCAGTGGGCTAGCGGGAGTAAACACCGTGGGGCTGTCTTTT
D: .; V: TRBV12-3/TRBV12-4; J: TRBJ2-3; size: .; CDR3: CASSWLGPTDTQYF; DNA: TGTGCTAGCAGTTGGCTAGGGCCCACAGATACGCAGTATTTT
D: .; V: TRBV4-2; J: TRBJ2-5; size: .; CDR3: CAISPAASRNQGTQYF; DNA: TGTGCCATCAGCCCGGCGGCTAGCAGGAACCAAGGGACCCAGTACTTC
D: .; V: TRBV12-3/TRBV12-4; J: TRBJ1-1; size: .; CDR3: CAISLVGNEAFF; DNA: TGTGCCATCAGCTTGGTGGGTAATGAAGCTTTCTTT
D: .; V: TRBV2; J: TRBJ2-2; size: .; CDR3: CASSDRVNTGELFF; DNA: TGTGCCAGCAGTGACCGAGTTAACACCGGGGAGCTGTTTTTT
D: .; V: TRBV4-1; J: TRBJ2-3; size: .; CDR3: CASSFPALRTSTDTQYF; DNA: TGCGCCAGCAGCTTTCCAGCCCTCCGGACTAGCACAGATACGCAGTATTTT
D: TRBD2; V: TRBV5-5; J: TRBJ2-1; size: .; CDR3: CANMPGTSGTLLSRENEQFF; DNA: TGTGCCAACATGCCTGGGACTAGCGGAACCCTTTTGTCCCGGGAGAATGAGCAGTTTTTT
D: .; V: TRBV29-1; J: TRBJ1-5; size: .; CDR3: CSVGGGGNQPQHF; DNA: TGTAGCGTTGGGGGCGGGGGAAATCAGCCCCAGCATTTT
D: TRBD1; V: TRBV5-6; J: TRBJ1-2; size: many; CDR3: CASSPEGQGFFYGYTF; DNA: TGTGCCAGCAGCCCCGAAGGACAGGGTTTTTTCTATGGCTACACCTTC
D: .; V: TRBV5-1; J: TRBJ2-1; size: many; CDR3: CASSLGPTNEQFF; DNA: TGCGCCAGCAGCCTGGGACCCACCAATGAGCAGTTCTTC
D: .; V: TRBV11-2; J: TRBJ2-1; size: .; CDR3: CTSSLVTVQSFYNEQFF; DNA: TGTACCAGCAGCTTAGTGACAGTCCAGAGCTTCTACAATGAGCAGTTCTTC
D: TRBD1; V: TRBV12-3/TRBV12-4; J: TRBJ2-1; size: .; CDR3: CAITGRQGISEQFF; DNA: TGTGCCATCACAGGGAGACAGGGAATTAGTGAGCAGTTCTTC
D: .; V: TRBV29-1; J: TRBJ2-3; size: .; CDR3: CSVLGGDGTNTEYF; DNA: TGCAGCGTTCTTGGGGGAGACGGCACAAATACGGAGTATTTT
D: .; V: TRBV6-5; J: TRBJ1-2; size: .; CDR3: CASSYSIGVGNYGYTF; DNA: TGTGCCAGCAGTTATTCAATAGGGGTTGGGAACTATGGCTACACGTTC
D: .; V: TRBV12-3/TRBV12-4; J: TRBJ2-6; size: .; CDR3: CANSPFINSRANVLTF; DNA: TGTGCCAACAGTCCCTTCATAAACTCTAGGGCCAACGTCCTGACTTTC
D: TRBD2; V: TRBV4-2; J: TRBJ2-2; size: .; CDR3: CASKLAGDDSGGLFF; DNA: TGTGCCAGTAAACTAGCGGGAGATGATAGCGGGGGGCTGTTTTTT
D: .; V: TRBV14; J: TRBJ1-1; size: once; CDR3: CASSQDVGETFF; DNA: TGTGCCAGCAGCCAAGATGTGGGTGAAACTTTCTTT
D: TRBD1; V: TRBV12-3/TRBV12-4; J: TRBJ1-1; size: .; CDR3: CASRRPLTGGTDAFF; DNA: TGTGCCAGCAGGAGACCACTGACAGGGGGCACTGATGCTTTCTTT
D: TRBD2; V: TRBV25-1; J: TRBJ2-3; size: .; CDR3: CASSGTTLAASTDTQYF; DNA: TGTGCCAGCAGTGGGACCACACTAGCGGCAAGCACAGATACGCAGTATTTT
D: TRBD2; V: TRBV12-3/TRBV12-4; J: TRBJ2-2; size: few; CDR3: CASSLAGAPTGELSF; DNA: TGTGCCAGCAGCTTGGCGGGAGCGCCCACCGGGGAGCTGTCTTTT
D: TRBD1; V: TRBV20-1; J: TRBJ1-5; size: .; CDR3: CSASGQCSNQPQLF; DNA: TGCAGTGCCTCGGGACAGTGTAGCAATCAGCCTCAGCTTTTT
D: .; V: TRBV4-2; J: TRBJ1-2; size: many; CDR3: CASSQERGTSYGGYTF; DNA: TGTGCCAGCAGCCAAGAGAGAGGGACGTCCTATGGTGGCTACACCTTC
D: .; V: TRBV4-2; J: TRBJ2-3; size: .; CDR3: CASSTGTVRTDKQYF; DNA: TGTGCCAGCAGCACAGGGACGGTTAGAACAGATAAGCAGTATTTT
D: .; V: TRBV6-5; J: TRBJ2-2; size: .; CDR3: CASRPWRGDSTGELLF; DNA: TGTGCTAGCAGACCCTGGCGGGGTGATTCTACCGGGGAGCTGTTATTT
D: .; V: TRBV11-2; J: TRBJ2-1; size: .; CDR3: CPSRLEAGLVEQFF; DNA: TGCCCCAGCAGGTTAGAGGCAGGGTTGGTTGAGCAGTTCTTC
D: TRBD1; V: TRBV4-1; J: TRBJ2-5; size: many; CDR3: CASSQDRGNSETQYF; DNA: TGCGCCAGCAGCCAGGACAGGGGGAATTCAGAGACCCAGTACTTC
D: .; V: TRBV4-1; J: TRBJ2-7; size: .; CDR3: CASTPGISGSYEQYF; DNA: TGCGCCAGCACCCCAGGGATTAGCGGCTCCTACGAGCAGTACTTC
D: TRBD1; V: TRBV7-2; J: TRBJ2-5; size: .; CDR3: CASSRQGARPRVTQYF; DNA: TGTGCCAGCAGCCGACAGGGGGCTCGTCCAAGAGTGACCCAGTACTTC
D: .; V: TRBV6-6; J: TRBJ1-2; size: .; CDR3: CASTTTNNYGCTF; DNA: TGTGCCAGCACGACCACGAACAACTATGGCTGCACCTTC
D: .; V: TRBV6-1; J: TRBJ1-2; size: .; CDR3: CASSWTRIYGYTF; DNA: TGTGCCAGCAGTTGGACGAGGATCTATGGCTACACCTTC
D: .; V: TRBV29-1; J: TRBJ2-3; size: .; CDR3: CSVIYGSWDTQYF; DNA: TGCAGCGTTATTTACGGGAGTTGGGATACGCAGTATTTT
D: TRBD1; V: TRBV5-5; J: TRBJ1-2; size: many; CDR3: CASSSGQHYGYTF; DNA: TGTGCCAGCAGCTCGGGACAGCACTATGGCTACACCTTC
D: TRBD2; V: TRBV28; J: TRBJ2-5; size: .; CDR3: CASSDGTSVRARETQYF; DNA: TGTGCCAGCAGTGATGGGACTAGTGTGAGGGCCAGAGAGACCCAGTACTTC
D: .; V: TRBV28; J: TRBJ1-2; size: .; CDR3: CASFGTNEDNGYTF; DNA: TGTGCCAGCTTTGGGACAAATGAAGACAATGGCTACACCTTC
D: .; V: TRBV12-3/TRBV12-4; J: TRBJ1-1; size: .; CDR3: CVSSFVGVGIEAVF; DNA: .
D: .; V: TRBV30; J: TRBJ1-5; size: .; CDR3: CAWSPCGSNQPQHF; DNA: TGTGCATGGAGTCCGTGTGGGAGCAATCAGCCCCAGCATTTT
D: .; V: TRBV7-9; J: TRBJ2-5; size: few; CDR3: CASSLLGGETQYF; DNA: TGTGCCAGCAGCTTACTGGGGGGTGAGACCCAGTACTTC
D: TRBD2; V: TRBV20-1; J: TRBJ2-1; size: .; CDR3: CSARGASGRRHDEQFF; DNA: TGCAGTGCTAGAGGAGCTAGCGGGAGGAGACACGATGAGCAGTTCTTC
D: .; V: TRBV12-3/TRBV12-4; J: TRBJ2-7; size: .; CDR3: CASSSRGTDWSYEQYF; DNA: TGTGCCAGCAGCTCTCGCGGGACCGACTGGAGTTACGAGCAGTACTTC
D: .; V: TRBV4-1; J: TRBJ2-3; size: many; CDR3: CASSQFSGATDTQYF; DNA: TGCGCCAGCAGCCAATTTAGCGGAGCTACAGATACGCAGTATTTT
D: TRBD1; V: TRBV6-5; J: TRBJ2-2; size: once; CDR3: CATRRQGNTRELFF; DNA: TGTGCCACCAGGCGACAGGGCAACACCAGGGAGCTGTTTTTT
D: TRBD1; V: TRBV5-6; J: TRBJ2-5; size: .; CDR3: CARNPTGLETRYF; DNA: TGTGCCAGGAACCCGACAGGGTTGGAGACCCGGTACTTC
D: TRBD2; V: TRBV4-2; J: TRBJ2-3; size: .; CDR3: CVSSHTGGGPDTQYF; DNA: TGTGTCAGCAGCCATACGGGAGGAGGGCCAGATACGCAGTATTTT
D: TRBD1; V: TRBV7-8; J: TRBJ2-5; size: .; CDR3: CASSPHRGQETQYF; DNA: TGTGCCAGCAGCCCTCACAGGGGGCAAGAGACCCAATACTTC
D: .; V: TRBV6-1; J: TRBJ1-1; size: .; CDR3: CDGSEVSGDMGNTEAFF; DNA: TGTGACGGAAGTGAAGTATCCGGTGACATGGGGAACACTGAAGCTTTCTTT
D: .; V: TRBV6-5; J: TRBJ1-4; size: .; CDR3: CASSYSIPARGEKLFF; DNA: TGTGCCAGTAGTTACTCGATCCCGGCCAGAGGTGAAAAACTGTTTTTT
D: .; V: TRBV11-2; J: TRBJ1-3; size: .; CDR3: CASSSEEINNIYF; DNA: TGTGCCAGCAGCTCAGAAGAGATAAACAACATATATTTT
D: .; V: TRBV6-1; J: TRBJ2-3; size: .; CDR3: CASTAPSEGTDTHYF; DNA: TGTGCCAGCACCGCACCTAGCGAAGGAACAGATACACATTATTTT
D: .; V: TRBV4-1; J: TRBJ2-1; size: .; CDR3: CGSSQDPTRWPYNEQFF; DNA: TGCGGCAGCAGCCAAGATCCTACCAGGTGGCCCTACAATGAGCAGTTCTTC
D: .; V: TRBV5-6; J: TRBJ2-2; size: .; CDR3: CASSWGSSLTGLWNTWELFF; DNA: TGTGCCAGCAGCTGGGGGAGCTCACTGACGGGGCTATGGAACACCTGGGAGCTGTTTTTT
D: .; V: TRBV29-1; J: TRBJ2-1; size: .; CDR3: CSGAPLLGHYNEQFF; DNA: TGCAGCGGAGCCCCGTTGCTGGGGCATTACAATGAGCAGTTCTTT
D: .; V: TRBV14; J: TRBJ2-1; size: .; CDR3: CASLLGVGENEQFF; DNA: TGTGCAAGCCTGCTGGGCGTCGGGGAGAATGAGCAGTTCTTC